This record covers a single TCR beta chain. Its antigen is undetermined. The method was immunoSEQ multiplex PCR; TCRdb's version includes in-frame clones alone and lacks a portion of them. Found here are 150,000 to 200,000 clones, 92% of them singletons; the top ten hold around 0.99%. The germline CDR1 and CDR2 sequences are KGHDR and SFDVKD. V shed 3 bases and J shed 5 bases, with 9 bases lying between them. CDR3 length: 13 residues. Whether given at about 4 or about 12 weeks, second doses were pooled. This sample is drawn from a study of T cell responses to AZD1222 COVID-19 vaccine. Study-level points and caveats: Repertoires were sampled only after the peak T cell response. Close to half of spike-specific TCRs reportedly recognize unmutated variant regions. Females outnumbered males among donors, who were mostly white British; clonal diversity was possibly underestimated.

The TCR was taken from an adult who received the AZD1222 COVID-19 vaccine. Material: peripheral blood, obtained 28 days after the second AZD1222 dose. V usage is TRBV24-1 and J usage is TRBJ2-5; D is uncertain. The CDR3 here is CATSDPPGETQYF. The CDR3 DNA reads TGTGCCACCAGTGATCCTCCCGGTGAGACCCAGTACTTC.